These T cell receptor beta chains were read from a single sample in a study of Tregs in tolerant kidney transplant recipients. Sequencing was performed with immunoSEQ multiplex PCR; in TCRdb, only in-frame clones are kept and a portion is missing. The sample records tens of thousands of clones, 84% being singletons. The sequenced sample consisted of CD4+ T cells from blood. All receptors derive from a human donor in good health. CDR3s leave out the opening cysteine and the closing phenylalanine or tryptophan.

J gene,V gene,CDR3 protein
TRBJ2-3,TRBV10-3,AITGTNLDLGGTDTQY
TRBJ1-1,TRBV7-9,ASSPITAGGTTF
TRBJ1-4,TRBV12-1,ASSFARRGAGEKLF
TRBJ2-3,TRBV6-6,ASSYDGGDTRAQY
TRBJ2-1,TRBV11-3,ASSSPQGLASSYNEQF
TRBJ1-1,TRBV25-1,ASSEPGVNTEAF
TRBJ1-4,TRBV4-1,ASSQWATNEKLF
TRBJ1-1,TRBV27,ASSPSGTGGRQAF
TRBJ2-5,TRBV5-6,ASRGSRWREETQY
TRBJ2-7,TRBV6-5,ASSSQGGDSHEQY
TRBJ2-7,TRBV9,ARLGQGKLDEQY
TRBJ2-5,TRBV25-1,ASSELKTGKETQY
TRBJ2-1,TRBV7-3,ASSSDGNEQF
TRBJ1-3,TRBV5-1,ASSSRGRHSGNTIY
TRBJ2-7,TRBV7-9,ASTHDRTHEQY
TRBJ2-1,TRBV9,ASSVSPRQKDEQF
TRBJ2-1,TRBV2,ASRARNEQF
TRBJ2-6,TRBV7-3,ASSLKGTGSTGANVLT
TRBJ1-5,TRBV2,ASSDRVRDQPQH
TRBJ1-1,TRBV18,ASSPGHENTEAF
TRBJ2-5,TRBV5-6,ASSPTGGAGGGETQY
TRBJ2-2,TRBV11-2,ASSFRGAVTGELF
TRBJ2-3,TRBV6-5,ASRDTGLTDTQY
TRBJ1-2,TRBV2,ASRGLGGMNYGYT
TRBJ2-5,TRBV19,ASSTDRSGETQY
TRBJ2-6,TRBV6-4,ASSPGAETGSGANVLT
TRBJ1-2,TRBV6-4,ASSDSSGGYT
TRBJ2-7,TRBV28,ASSPTGIRSYEQY
TRBJ2-1,TRBV7-2,ASSLVGGPLALYEQF
TRBJ1-5,TRBV6-4,ASSDSSGTGFIQPQH
TRBJ1-2,TRBV30,AWSAGIGYGYT
TRBJ1-6,TRBV6-5,ASRGLNNSPLH
TRBJ1-1,TRBV25-1,ASSLTNREAF
TRBJ2-1,TRBV29-1,SVDGPTGYSYNEQF